This T cell receptor (beta chain) was profiled in a study of metastatic and nonmetastatic thyroid tumors. Study-level results: Across blood and tumor, TCR beta diversity in malignant thyroid tumors was reportedly significantly higher than in benign nodules.

The length of the CDR3 is 16 residues. Trimming stripped 0 bases from V and 0 bases from J, with 9 bases between. Germline CDR1 and CDR2: DFQATT and SNEGSKA (reference sequence). All patients were untreated before thyroid surgery. To note about this clone: What it recognizes is unknown.

Per the original methods: Variation in CDR3 across clinicopathological groups served as the basis for constructing a distant-metastasis classifier in papillary thyroid cancer. TCRdb re-processed the PCR reads through MiXCR. None of the V and J calls come from the authors' own analysis; TCRdb made them. The sample contains 13,000 to 15,000 clones, 25% to 30% of which appear only once. The rearrangement joins TRBV20-1 to TRBJ2-6, with D unclear. This receptor was obtained from a male donor with papillary thyroid cancer or a benign thyroid nodule (not recorded which). Some clones in this sample may be carry-over from other donors' samples. Sample: tumor tissue. CDR3 amino acids: CSARDLVNSGANVLTF. The CDR3 coding sequence is TGCAGTGCTAGAGATTTGGTAAACTCTGGGGCCAACGTCCTGACTTTC.